Below, 29 T cell receptor beta chains from the same sample are listed, as sequenced in a study of blood T cell repertoires in COVID-19 (dated by TCRdb to 2019 to 2021). Libraries were built with the immunoSEQ multiplex PCR assay. TCRdb took over this immuneACCESS table, retaining in-frame rearrangements with V and J assigned. Such tables are incomplete; in checked studies, under half of the missing clones stem from an unresolved V gene, and the remainder is unexplained. This sample is represented by about 190,000 clones; 88% of them were singletons. Less than 1.5% of the sample is in the top ten clones. The sequencing sample was made of peripheral blood. The receptors originated from a man between 25 and 39 years old with acute or convalescent COVID-19.

The genes are TRBV29-1 and TRBJ2-3; D is possibly TRBD2 (7 bases). The V and J ends lost 7 bases and 1 base respectively, with 15 bases between them. Per the germline V gene, CDR1 is SQVTM and CDR2 is ANQGSEA. The CDR3 has 14 amino acids. CDR3 region: CSGERGAGTDTQYF. CDR3 nucleotides: TGCAGCGGGGAACGGGGGGCCGGCACAGATACGCAGTATTTT.

DNA of the CDR3: TGTGCCAGCAGCCAGTTGGGACAGAAATACGAGCAGTACTTC. This sequence encodes CASSQLGQKYEQYF. The chain couples TRBV3-1 (or the pseudogene TRBV3-2) to TRBJ2-7; 7 bases agree with TRBD1. Germline CDR1 reads LGHDT; CDR2 reads YNNKEL (reference sequence). V shed 3 bases and J 4 bases; nucleotides not matched to a gene: 6. This CDR3 contains 14 residues.

The genes are TRBV7-2 and TRBJ2-3, with 7 nucleotides matching TRBD2. V dropped 5 bases and J dropped 4; count of bases not matched to a gene: 6. The CDR3 is 14 amino acids. Germline V gives CDR1 SGHTA, CDR2 FQGNSA. The CDR3: CASSQGRGADTQYF. The CDR3 bases are TGTGCCAGCAGCCAAGGACGGGGGGCAGATACGCAGTATTTT.

The chain has TRBV28 and TRBJ2-5; a weak D match, TRBD2 (6 bases). The germline V gene encodes CDR1 MDHEN and CDR2 SYDVKM. V was pared by 4 bases and J by 5 bases, with 17 bases between. This CDR3 has 15 residues. The CDR3 spells CASSSPTGDRETQYF. The CDR3 nucleotides are TGTGCCAGCAGTTCCCCAACGGGAGATCGGGAGACCCAGTACTTC.

The chain has TRBV7-9 and TRBJ1-1; TRBD1 agrees at 7 bases. Germline CDR1 is SEHNR and CDR2 is FQNEAQ (reference sequence). Trimming cost V 4 bases and J 0 bases; bases outside gene matches: 5. CDR3 length equals 15 residues. This chain's CDR3 is CASSSSTGMNTEAFF. CDR3 DNA: TGTGCCAGCAGCTCCTCGACAGGGATGAACACTGAAGCTTTCTTT.

The genes are TRBV5-1 and TRBJ2-1; D possibly corresponds to TRBD1 (6 bases). Between the trimmed V and J ends, which lost 0 bases and 2 bases, there was a span of 9 bases. Germline assignment: CDR1 SGHRS and CDR2 YFSETQ. The CDR3 has 15 residues. In DNA, the CDR3 is TGCGCCAGCAGCTTGGAAGGACAGCCCTACAATGAGCAGTTCTTC. Amino acids: CASSLEGQPYNEQFF.

V gene TRBV14 combines with J gene TRBJ2-5; 9 bases agree with TRBD1. The CDR3 runs 15 residues. CDR1 is SGHDN, CDR2 FVKESK, per germline. Germline trimming cut 4 bases from V and 5 bases from J; bases unmatched to any gene: 8. This CDR3 reads CASSPTGTGRETQYF. The CDR3 DNA sequence: TGTGCCAGCAGCCCAACCGGGACAGGGAGGGAGACCCAGTACTTC.

The V and J genes are TRBV28 and TRBJ1-4; no definite D call. The ends were cut back, 7 bases at V and 3 bases at J, with 12 bases in the middle. This CDR3 comprises 14 residues. Germline CDR1 reads MDHEN; CDR2 reads SYDVKM. The CDR3 nucleotides are TGTGCCAGCACCACCGGGGATGCTAATGAAAAACTGTTTTTT. Its translation is CASTTGDANEKLFF. The whole variable domain, remainder taken from reference TRBV28 and TRBJ1-4, is DVKVTQSSRYLVKRTGEKVFLECVQDMDHENMFWYRQDPGLGLRLIYFSYDVKMKEKGDIPEGYSVSREKKERFSLILESASTNQTSMYLCASTTGDANEKLFFGSGTQLSVL.

This clone appeared a single time. The chain couples TRBV28 to TRBJ2-1; TRBD2 agrees at 14 bases. Germline values: CDR1 MDHEN, CDR2 SYDVKM. This CDR3 has 15 amino acids. V was pared by 6 bases and J by 5 bases, with 3 bases of the junction left unmatched. The chain's CDR3 is CASRVTSGRDNEQFF. The CDR3 nucleotides are TGTGCCAGCAGGGTGACTAGCGGGAGGGACAATGAGCAGTTCTTC.

This chain links TRBV7-9 with TRBJ2-5; no clear D gene. This CDR3 is built from 14 residues. Germline V lookup: CDR1 SEHNR, CDR2 FQNEAQ (reference sequence). V lost 7 bases and J 3 bases, leaving 15 bases between the germline ends. The CDR3, as DNA: TGTGCCAGCACGCGAGGTCGGGTGGAAGAGACCCAGTACTTC. Translated, it gives CASTRGRVEETQYF. Complete variable domain (other parts from reference TRBV7-9 and TRBJ2-5): DTGVSQNPRHKITKRGQNVTFRCDPISEHNRLYWYRQTLGQGPEFLTYFQNEAQLEKSRLLSDRFSAERPKGSFSTLEIQRTEQGDSAMYLCASTRGRVEETQYFGPGTRLLVL.

The genes are TRBV7-3 and TRBJ2-3, with 10 bases that match TRBD2. This CDR3 has 16 amino acids. Trimming at V came to 2 bases and at J to 6 bases, leaving 8 bases not matched to a gene. Germline V gives CDR1 SGHTA, CDR2 FQGTGA. The CDR3 here is CASSLLAGVPVDTQYF. CDR3 sequence (DNA): TGTGCCAGCAGCTTACTAGCGGGGGTACCGGTCGATACGCAGTATTTT.

The chain employs TRBV6-5 and TRBJ1-1, with 8 bases lining up with TRBD1. The CDR3 contains 13 residues. Trimming removed 10 bases from V and 4 bases from J; junction bases left unmatched: 8. CDR1 and CDR2 (germline): MNHEY, SVGAGI. CDR3 nucleotide sequence: TGTGCCACAGACGACGGACAGGGCACTGAAGCTTTCTTT. Its protein is CATDDGQGTEAFF.

This sequence joins TRBV6-5 and TRBJ2-1; D might be TRBD1 (6 bases). The germline V gene encodes CDR1 MNHEY and CDR2 SVGAGI. This CDR3 is 15 amino acids long. The ends were cut back, 2 bases at V and 6 bases at J, with 14 bases in the middle. The CDR3 reads CASSYTPGGANEQFF. CDR3 sequence (DNA): TGTGCCAGCAGTTACACCCCTGGGGGCGCCAATGAGCAGTTCTTC.

This clone was counted once. The V call is TRBV6-5, the J call TRBJ2-7; tentatively, D is TRBD2 (6 bases). Germline V CDR1 and CDR2: MNHEY, SVGAGI. The CDR3 spans 15 residues. Trimming left V 2 bases short and J 4 bases short, with 15 bases between. The CDR3: CASSYRTGTAYEQYF. The CDR3 DNA reads TGTGCCAGCAGTTACCGGACCGGGACTGCGTACGAGCAGTACTTC.

The chain carries TRBV2 and TRBJ1-2; 9 nucleotides agree with TRBD1. CDR3 size: 15 residues. Germline-derived CDR1 and CDR2 are SNHLY and FYNNEI. V lost 7 bases and J lost 4; bases outside the gene matches: 10. CDR3 DNA: TGTGCCAGCAAGGGGGACAGGGTCGTAACCTATGGCTACACCTTC. Its translation: CASKGDRVVTYGYTF.

The chain combines TRBV7-9 with TRBJ2-7; 9 bases map to TRBD1. Losses at the gene ends were 1 base for V and 3 bases for J; bases not matched to a gene: 1. CDR1 and CDR2 (germline): SEHNR, FQNEAQ (reference sequence). The CDR3 has 14 residues. In DNA, the CDR3 is TGTGCCAGCAGCTTAGGGGGACAGGGCTACGAGCAGTACTTC. Its translation is CASSLGGQGYEQYF.

The V and J genes are TRBV7-6 and TRBJ2-2, with 8 bases that match TRBD2. J lost 7 bases, V lost 4 bases, and 5 bases had no gene match. The CDR3 sequence is 14 residues long. The germline V gene encodes CDR1 SGHVS and CDR2 FNYEAQ. CDR3 sequence (DNA): TGTGCCAGCAGCTCCGGGACTAGGGGCGGGGAGCTGTTTTTT. Its translation: CASSSGTRGGELFF.

V usage is TRBV2 and J usage is TRBJ2-7; TRBD1 agrees at 7 bases. The V and J ends lost 4 bases and 6 bases, in that order; junction bases with no gene match: 3. CDR1 is SNHLY and CDR2 is FYNNEI in the germline V gene. The CDR3 extends over 12 amino acids. The CDR3 loop reads CASSVTGTEQYF. Here the CDR3 DNA reads TGTGCCAGCAGTGTGACAGGGACCGAGCAGTACTTC. The variable domain in full, completed from reference TRBV2 and TRBJ2-7, reads EPEVTQTPSHQVTQMGQEVILRCVPISNHLYFYWYRQILGQKVEFLVSFYNNEISEKSEIFDDQFSVERPDGSNFTLKIRSTKLEDSAMYFCASSVTGTEQYFGPGTRLTVT.

The chain employs TRBV5-6 and TRBJ2-7, with 9 bases aligning to TRBD1. With V trimmed by 3 bases and J by 1 base, 5 bases remained unmatched. Germline CDR1 SGHDT, CDR2 YYEEEE. The CDR3 runs to 15 residues. The CDR3 here is CASSSGQGISYEQYF. The CDR3 DNA reads as TGTGCCAGCAGCTCCGGACAGGGGATATCCTACGAGCAGTACTTC.

This clone has only one observation. The V and J genes are TRBV5-1 and TRBJ2-1, with 11 nucleotides matching TRBD2. The V and J ends lost 4 bases and 8 bases, in that order; junction bases with no gene match: 8. This CDR3 spans 15 amino acids. Germline V lookup: CDR1 SGHRS, CDR2 YFSETQ. CDR3 DNA: TGCGCCAGCAGCCAATCTAGCGGGGGGACCTATGAGCAGTTCTTC. Protein sequence: CASSQSSGGTYEQFF.

J is TRBJ2-5 and V is TRBV28; TRBD2 agrees at 7 bases. From germline, CDR1 is MDHEN and CDR2 SYDVKM. This CDR3 contains 15 residues. With V trimmed by 6 bases and J by 2 bases, 9 bases remained unmatched. The chain's CDR3 is CASSTLRGVQETQYF. The DNA of the CDR3 is TGTGCCAGCAGCACTTTACGGGGGGTACAAGAGACCCAGTACTTC.

The V gene is TRBV7-6, the J gene TRBJ2-7; 7 bases agree with TRBD1. Trimming cost V 4 bases and J 0 bases; bases outside gene matches: 9. The CDR3 is made up of 16 amino acids. Germline assignment: CDR1 SGHVS and CDR2 FNYEAQ. CDR3 amino acids: CASSSPTGKSSYEQYF. As DNA, the CDR3 is TGTGCCAGCAGCTCTCCGACAGGGAAGAGCTCCTACGAGCAGTACTTC.

The chain carries TRBV6-5 and TRBJ2-7, with D perhaps TRBD1 (6 bases). The CDR3 is 14 residues long. Trimming left V 2 bases short and J 2 bases short, with 10 bases between. In germline, CDR1 is MNHEY, CDR2 SVGAGI. CDR3 sequence reads: CASSYDRLTYEQYF. The DNA of the CDR3 is TGTGCCAGCAGTTACGACAGGTTAACCTACGAGCAGTACTTC.

The CDR3 nucleotides read TGTGCCAGCAGCTTAGATGCAGGCCCGTCAAATAGATATGGCTACACCTTC. It translates to CASSLDAGPSNRYGYTF. This sequence joins TRBV7-6 and TRBJ1-2; D is unresolved. CDR1 and CDR2 from the germline V gene are SGHVS and FNYEAQ. The CDR3 is 17 residues long. The V gene lost 1 base and the J gene lost 5 bases, with 20 bases spanning the gap.

This chain uses TRBV28 with TRBJ2-1, with 7 bases matching TRBD1. The length of the CDR3 is 15 residues. V trimming: 4 bases; J trimming: 1 base; junction bases outside the gene matches: 4. CDR1 MDHEN and CDR2 SYDVKM come from the germline V gene. Here the CDR3 reads CASSSRQGSYNEQFF. The CDR3 nucleotides read TGTGCCAGCAGTTCCCGACAGGGATCCTACAATGAGCAGTTCTTC.

The genes are TRBV7-3 and TRBJ2-7; 7 bases agree with TRBD1. With 0 bases clipped from V and 2 bases from J, the junction kept 4 bases outside the gene matches. CDR1 and CDR2 (germline): SGHTA, FQGTGA. The CDR3 is 15 residues long. The CDR3 protein is CASSLTRGGAYEQYF. CDR3 nucleotide sequence: TGTGCCAGCAGCTTAACTCGAGGGGGCGCCTACGAGCAGTACTTC.

CDR3 bases: TGTGCCAGCTCAGAGATCTCTGAAGCTTTCTTT. Its translation: CASSEISEAFF. The V gene is TRBV18, the J gene TRBJ1-1; D gene uncertain. CDR1 and CDR2 (germline): KGHSH, LQKENI. Trimming removed 5 bases at V and 6 bases at J, with 7 bases between. The CDR3 extends over 11 amino acids.

The chain employs TRBV7-9 and TRBJ2-7; the match to TRBD2 covers 10 bases. The CDR3 covers 15 residues. Germline CDR1 and CDR2: SEHNR and FQNEAQ (reference sequence). After removal of 5 bases from V and 1 base from J, the junction contained 5 bases not matched to a gene. This CDR3 is CASSPALAGSYEQYF. In DNA form, the CDR3 reads TGTGCCAGCAGCCCAGCACTAGCGGGGTCCTACGAGCAGTACTTC.

The chain is built from TRBV19 and TRBJ1-1, with D tentatively TRBD1 (6 bases). V lost 6 bases and J lost 5, with 13 bases in between. The length of the CDR3 is 13 residues. Germline V gives CDR1 LNHDA, CDR2 SQIVND (reference sequence). The CDR3 sequence is CASSPQGYTEAFF. CDR3 in DNA: TGTGCCAGTAGCCCACAGGGATATACTGAAGCTTTCTTT.